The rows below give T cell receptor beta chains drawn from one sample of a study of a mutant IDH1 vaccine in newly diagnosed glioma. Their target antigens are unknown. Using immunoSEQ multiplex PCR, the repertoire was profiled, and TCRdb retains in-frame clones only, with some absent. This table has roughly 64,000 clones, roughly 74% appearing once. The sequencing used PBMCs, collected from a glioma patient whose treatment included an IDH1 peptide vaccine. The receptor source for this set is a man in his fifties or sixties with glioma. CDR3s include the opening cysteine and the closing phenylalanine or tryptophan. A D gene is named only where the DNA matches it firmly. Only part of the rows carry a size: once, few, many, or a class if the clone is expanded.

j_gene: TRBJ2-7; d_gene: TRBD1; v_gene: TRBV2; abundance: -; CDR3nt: TGTGCCAGCACCCTGACAGGGTTGGAGCAGTACTTC; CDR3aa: CASTLTGLEQYF
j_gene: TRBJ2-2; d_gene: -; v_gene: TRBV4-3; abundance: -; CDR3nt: TGCGCCAGCAGCCAAGAAGTAGACAGGTTCAACACCGGGGAGCTGTTTTTT; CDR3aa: CASSQEVDRFNTGELFF
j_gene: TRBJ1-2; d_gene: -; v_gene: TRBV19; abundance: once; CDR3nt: TGTGCCAGTAGTCACCGGGTCGAGGGTGGCTACACCTTC; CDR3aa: CASSHRVEGGYTF
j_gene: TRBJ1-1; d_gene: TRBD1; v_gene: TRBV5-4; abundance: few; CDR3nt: TGTGCCAGCTATGCCCCAGGGGGCATGAACACTGAAGCTTTCTTT; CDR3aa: CASYAPGGMNTEAFF
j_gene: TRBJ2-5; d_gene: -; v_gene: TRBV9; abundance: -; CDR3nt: TGTGCCAGCAGCGTTAGCTCTTCTTATGAGACCCAGTACTTC; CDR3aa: CASSVSSSYETQYF
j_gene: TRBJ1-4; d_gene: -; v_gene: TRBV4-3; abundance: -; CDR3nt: TGCGCCAGCAGCCAAGCTGAGACAGACTTTAATGAAAAACTGTTTTTT; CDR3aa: CASSQAETDFNEKLFF
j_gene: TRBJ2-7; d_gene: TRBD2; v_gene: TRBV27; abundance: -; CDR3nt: TGTGCCAGCAAAAGTGGGGCTAGCGGGGACTACGAGCAGTACTTC; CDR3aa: CASKSGASGDYEQYF
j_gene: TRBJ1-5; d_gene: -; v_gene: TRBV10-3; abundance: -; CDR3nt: TGTGCCACGGTGGGTGCGGTGAATCAGCCCCAGCATTTT; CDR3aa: CATVGAVNQPQHF
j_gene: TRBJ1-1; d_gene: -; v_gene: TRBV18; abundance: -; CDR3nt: TGTGCCAGCTCACCACCCGGGGCGAGGGGGGATGAAGCTTTCTTT; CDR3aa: CASSPPGARGDEAFF
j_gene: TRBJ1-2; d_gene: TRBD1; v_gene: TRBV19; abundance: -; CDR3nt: TGTGCCAGTAGGAGGGCAGGGGGCGGATATGGCTACACCTTC; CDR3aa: CASRRAGGGYGYTF
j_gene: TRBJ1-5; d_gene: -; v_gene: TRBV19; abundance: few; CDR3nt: TGTGCCACCGCGCCTGGACGGGGCAATCAGCCCCAGCATTTT; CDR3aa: CATAPGRGNQPQHF
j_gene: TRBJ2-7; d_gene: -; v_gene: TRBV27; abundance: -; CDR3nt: TGTGCCAGCAGTTTAGGACAGATGGACATCTACGAGCAGTACTTC; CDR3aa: CASSLGQMDIYEQYF
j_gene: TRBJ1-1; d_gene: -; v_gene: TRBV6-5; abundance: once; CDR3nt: TGTGCCAGCAGTTACTCGGGGCACACTGAAGCTTTCTTT; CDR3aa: CASSYSGHTEAFF
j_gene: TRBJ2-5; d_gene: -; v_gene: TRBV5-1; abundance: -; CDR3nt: TGCGCCAGCAGCTTGGAGGTTTTTGAGACCCAGTACTTC; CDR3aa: CASSLEVFETQYF
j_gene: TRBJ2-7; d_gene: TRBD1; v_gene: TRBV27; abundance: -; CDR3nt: TGTGCCAGCAGCGACAGGGGGCTGGGCGAGCAGTACTTC; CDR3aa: CASSDRGLGEQYF
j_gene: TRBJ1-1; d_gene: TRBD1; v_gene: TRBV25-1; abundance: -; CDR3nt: TGTGCCAGCAGTGAAATAGGGCAGGGGGACACTGAAGCTTTCTTT; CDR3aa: CASSEIGQGDTEAFF